This T cell receptor beta chain was sequenced for a study of shared clonotypes between healthy human individuals. Study overall: Participating donors consisted of two women and a few men aged 18 to 49.

Roughly 210 ng DNA, about 30,000 T cell genomes, went into each sorted-subset replicate PCR. Sequencing was performed with immunoSEQ multiplex PCR; in TCRdb, only in-frame clones are kept and a portion is missing. The table lists under 2,500,000 clones, around 95% of them singletons. V lost 3 bases and J 3 bases, leaving 6 bases between the germline ends. There are 13 residues in the CDR3. Germline V gene data show CDR1 as WSHSY and CDR2 as SAAADI. This clone came up once. Its specificity is unknown. Study findings and constraints: Relative to clonotypes present in all four donors, those not shared had lower generation probabilities. Estimated richness was generally greater in naive than memory subsets.

The receptor was derived from a man younger than 35 in good health. Sequencing was carried out using naive CD4+ T cells sorted from blood. The subset here: CD45RA+ positively selected. The rearrangement uses TRBV10-2 and TRBJ1-5; D perhaps matches TRBD1 (5 bases). The CDR3 sequence is CASSEQANQPQHF. As DNA, the CDR3 is TGCGCCAGCAGTGAACAGGCCAATCAGCCCCAGCATTTT.